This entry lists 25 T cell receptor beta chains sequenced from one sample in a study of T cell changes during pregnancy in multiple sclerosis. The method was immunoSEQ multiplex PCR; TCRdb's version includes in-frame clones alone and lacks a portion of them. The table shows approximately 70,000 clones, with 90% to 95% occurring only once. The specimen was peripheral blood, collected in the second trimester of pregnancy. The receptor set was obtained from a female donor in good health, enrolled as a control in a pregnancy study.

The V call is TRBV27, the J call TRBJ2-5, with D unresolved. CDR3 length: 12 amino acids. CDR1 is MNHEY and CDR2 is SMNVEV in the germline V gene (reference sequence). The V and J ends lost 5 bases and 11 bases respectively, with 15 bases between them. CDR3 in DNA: TGTGCCAGCAGTCCCAACCCCATGCGGCAGTACTTC. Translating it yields CASSPNPMRQYF.

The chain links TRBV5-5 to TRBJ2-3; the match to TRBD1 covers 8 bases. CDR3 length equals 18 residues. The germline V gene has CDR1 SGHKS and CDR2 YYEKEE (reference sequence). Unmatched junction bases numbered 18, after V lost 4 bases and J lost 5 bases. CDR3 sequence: CASSRIGQGGNLQDTQYF. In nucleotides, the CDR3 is TGTGCCAGCAGCCGAATTGGACAGGGTGGTAATTTGCAAGATACGCAGTATTTT.

The CDR3 protein is CASSQDVAGARGQFF. CDR3 bases: TGCGCCAGCAGCCAAGATGTAGCGGGAGCTAGGGGGCAGTTCTTC. This sequence joins TRBV4-3 and TRBJ2-1; 9 bases line up with TRBD2. The CDR3 contains 15 residues. CDR1 and CDR2 from the germline V gene are LGHNA and YSLEER. Germline trimming cut 0 bases from V and 12 bases from J; bases unmatched to any gene: 9.

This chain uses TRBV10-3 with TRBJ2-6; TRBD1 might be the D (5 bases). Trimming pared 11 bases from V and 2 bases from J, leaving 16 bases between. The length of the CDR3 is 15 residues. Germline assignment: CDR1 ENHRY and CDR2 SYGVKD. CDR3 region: CASDSPDAGANVLTF. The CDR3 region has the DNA TGTGCCTCCGACAGTCCGGACGCTGGGGCCAACGTCCTGACTTTC.

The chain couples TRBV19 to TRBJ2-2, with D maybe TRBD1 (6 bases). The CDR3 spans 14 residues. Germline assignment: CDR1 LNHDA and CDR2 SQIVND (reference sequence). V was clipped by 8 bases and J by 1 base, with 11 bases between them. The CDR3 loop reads CASAPGQNTGELFF. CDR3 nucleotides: TGTGCCAGTGCCCCGGGACAGAACACCGGGGAGCTGTTTTTT.

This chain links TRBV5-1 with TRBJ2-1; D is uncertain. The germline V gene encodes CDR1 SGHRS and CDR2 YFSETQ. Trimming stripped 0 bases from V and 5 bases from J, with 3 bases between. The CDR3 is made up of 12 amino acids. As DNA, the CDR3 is TGCGCCAGCAGCTTGGTCGACAATGAGCAGTTCTTC. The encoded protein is CASSLVDNEQFF.

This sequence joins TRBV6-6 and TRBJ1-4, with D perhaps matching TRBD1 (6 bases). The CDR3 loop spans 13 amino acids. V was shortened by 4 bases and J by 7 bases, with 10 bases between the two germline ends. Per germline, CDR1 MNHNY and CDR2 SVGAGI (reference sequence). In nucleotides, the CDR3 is TGTGCCAGCAGTTCAGGGGACGTTGAAAAACTGTTTTTT. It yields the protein CASSSGDVEKLFF.

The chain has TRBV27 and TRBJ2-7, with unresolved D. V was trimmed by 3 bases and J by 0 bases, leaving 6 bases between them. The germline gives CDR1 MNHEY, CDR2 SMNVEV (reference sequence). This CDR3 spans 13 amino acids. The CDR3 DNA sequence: TGTGCCAGCAGTTTCCAGGACTCCTACGAGCAGTACTTC. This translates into CASSFQDSYEQYF.

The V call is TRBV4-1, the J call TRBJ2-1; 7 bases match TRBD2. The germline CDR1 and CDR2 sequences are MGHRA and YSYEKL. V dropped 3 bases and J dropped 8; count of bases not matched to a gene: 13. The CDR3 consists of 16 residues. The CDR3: CASSQGAGLSFDEQFF. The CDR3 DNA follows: TGCGCCAGCAGCCAGGGAGCGGGACTGTCATTCGATGAGCAGTTCTTC.

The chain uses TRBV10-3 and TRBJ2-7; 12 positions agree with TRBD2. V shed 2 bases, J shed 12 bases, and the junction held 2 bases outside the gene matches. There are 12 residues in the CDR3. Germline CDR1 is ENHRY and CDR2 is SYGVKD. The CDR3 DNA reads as TGTGCCATCAGTGAGGGACTAGCGGGATGGTACTTC. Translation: CAISEGLAGWYF.

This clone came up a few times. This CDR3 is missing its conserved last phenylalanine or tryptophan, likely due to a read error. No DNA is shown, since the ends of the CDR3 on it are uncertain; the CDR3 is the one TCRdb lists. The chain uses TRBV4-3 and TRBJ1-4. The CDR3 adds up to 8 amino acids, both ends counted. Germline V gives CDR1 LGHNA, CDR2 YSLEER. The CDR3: CASSQDAG.

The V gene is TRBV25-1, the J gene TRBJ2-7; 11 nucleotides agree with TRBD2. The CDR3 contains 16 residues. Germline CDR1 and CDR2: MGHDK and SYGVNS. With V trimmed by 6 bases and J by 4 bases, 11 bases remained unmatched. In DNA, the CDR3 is TGTGCCAGCAGACCTACGACTAGCGGGAACAGGTACGAGCAGTACTTC. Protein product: CASRPTTSGNRYEQYF.

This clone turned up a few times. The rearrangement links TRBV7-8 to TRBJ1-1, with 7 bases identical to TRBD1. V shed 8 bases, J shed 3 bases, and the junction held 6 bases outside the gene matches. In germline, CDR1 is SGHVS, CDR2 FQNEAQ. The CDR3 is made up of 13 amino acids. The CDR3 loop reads CASGLDRHTEAFF. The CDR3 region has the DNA TGTGCCAGCGGACTGGACAGGCACACTGAAGCTTTCTTT.

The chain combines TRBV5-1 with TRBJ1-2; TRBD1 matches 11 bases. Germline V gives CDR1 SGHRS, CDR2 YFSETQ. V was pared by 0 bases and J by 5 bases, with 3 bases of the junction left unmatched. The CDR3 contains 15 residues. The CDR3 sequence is CASSLAGTGGYGYTF. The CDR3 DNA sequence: TGCGCCAGCAGCTTGGCAGGGACAGGGGGATATGGCTACACCTTC.

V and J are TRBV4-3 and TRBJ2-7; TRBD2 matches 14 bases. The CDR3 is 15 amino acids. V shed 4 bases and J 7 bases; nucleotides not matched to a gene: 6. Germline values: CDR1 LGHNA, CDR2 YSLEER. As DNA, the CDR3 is TGCGCCAGCAGCCTGGGACTAGCGGGAGTCGGGGAGCAGTACTTC. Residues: CASSLGLAGVGEQYF.

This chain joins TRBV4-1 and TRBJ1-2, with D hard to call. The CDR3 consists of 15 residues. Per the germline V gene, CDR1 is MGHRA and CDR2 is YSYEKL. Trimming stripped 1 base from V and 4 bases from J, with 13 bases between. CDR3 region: CASSQGGRGLYGYTF. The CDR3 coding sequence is TGCGCCAGCAGCCAAGGGGGTCGCGGACTCTATGGCTACACCTTC.

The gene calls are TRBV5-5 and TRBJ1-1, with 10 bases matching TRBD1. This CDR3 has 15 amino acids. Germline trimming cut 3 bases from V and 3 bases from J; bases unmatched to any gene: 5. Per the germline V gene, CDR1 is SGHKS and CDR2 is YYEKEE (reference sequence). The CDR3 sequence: CASSSQTGGYTEAFF. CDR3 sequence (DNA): TGTGCCAGCAGCTCCCAGACAGGGGGCTACACTGAAGCTTTCTTT.

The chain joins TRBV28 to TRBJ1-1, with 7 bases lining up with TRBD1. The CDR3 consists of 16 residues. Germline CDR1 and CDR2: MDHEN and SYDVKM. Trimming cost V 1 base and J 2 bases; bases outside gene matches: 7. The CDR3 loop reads CASSLYSGTDNTEAFF. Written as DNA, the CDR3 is TGTGCCAGCAGTTTATATTCCGGGACAGACAACACTGAAGCTTTCTTT.

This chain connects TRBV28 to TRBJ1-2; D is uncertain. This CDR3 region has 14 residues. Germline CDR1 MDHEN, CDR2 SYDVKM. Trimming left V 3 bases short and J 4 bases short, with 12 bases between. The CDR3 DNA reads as TGTGCCAGCAGTTTTCCCAACTACCTCTATGGCTACACCTTC. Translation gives CASSFPNYLYGYTF.

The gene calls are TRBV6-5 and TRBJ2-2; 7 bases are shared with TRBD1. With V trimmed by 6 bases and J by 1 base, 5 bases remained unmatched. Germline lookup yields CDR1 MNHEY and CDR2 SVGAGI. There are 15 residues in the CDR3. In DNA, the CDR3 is TGTGCCAGCAGCTCCGGGACAGAGAACACCGGGGAGCTGTTTTTT. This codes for CASSSGTENTGELFF.

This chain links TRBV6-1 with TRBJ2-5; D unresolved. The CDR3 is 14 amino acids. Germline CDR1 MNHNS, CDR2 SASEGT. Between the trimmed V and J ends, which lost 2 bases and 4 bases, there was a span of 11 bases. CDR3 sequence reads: CASSEKNVGETQYF. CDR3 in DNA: TGTGCCAGCAGTGAAAAAAATGTCGGAGAGACCCAGTACTTC.

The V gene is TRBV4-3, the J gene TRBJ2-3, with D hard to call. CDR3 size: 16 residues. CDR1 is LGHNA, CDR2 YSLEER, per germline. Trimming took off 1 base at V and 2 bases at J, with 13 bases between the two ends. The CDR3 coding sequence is TGCGCCAGCAGCCAAGGGTTGGGCTCTTACACAGATACGCAGTATTTT. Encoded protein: CASSQGLGSYTDTQYF.

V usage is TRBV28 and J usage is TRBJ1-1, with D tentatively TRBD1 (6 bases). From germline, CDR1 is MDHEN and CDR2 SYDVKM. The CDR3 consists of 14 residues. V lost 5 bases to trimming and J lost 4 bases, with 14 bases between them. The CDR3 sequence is CASSHRVRATEAFF. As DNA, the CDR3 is TGTGCCAGCAGTCACAGGGTACGGGCCACTGAAGCTTTCTTT.

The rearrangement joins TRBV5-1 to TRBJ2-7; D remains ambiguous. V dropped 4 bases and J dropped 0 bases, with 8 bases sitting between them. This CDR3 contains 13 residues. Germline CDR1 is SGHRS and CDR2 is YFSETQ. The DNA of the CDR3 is TGCGCCAGCAGCCTCCCCCCCTCCTACGAGCAGTACTTC. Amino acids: CASSLPPSYEQYF.

CDR3: CASSLAGSHGNEQFF. The CDR3 DNA is TGCGCCAGCAGCTTAGCGGGATCCCATGGGAATGAGCAGTTCTTC. This chain links TRBV5-1 with TRBJ2-1, with 7 positions matching TRBD2. Germline V gives CDR1 SGHRS, CDR2 YFSETQ. The CDR3 runs 15 residues. With V trimmed by 2 bases and J by 7 bases, 9 bases remained unmatched.